This T cell receptor beta chain stems from a study of monozygotic twins with inflammatory bowel disease (dated by TCRdb to the late 2010s). For the study in its entirety: The full study comprised 28 monozygotic twin pairs: nine German pairs (four IBD-concordant, five IBD-discordant) and 19 IBD-discordant Danish pairs. The search for disease-associated traits relied mainly on comparing IBD patients with their genetically identical healthy co-twins within discordant pairs. Each individual had, on average, about 151 000 unique TCRalpha sequences and 181 000 unique TCRbeta sequences available for analysis.

Beyond this particular receptor, the publication reports: Background noise and inter-individual variability may have been introduced into the repertoires by the differing immunosuppressive treatments among patients. Fewer clonotypes were shared with other individuals by IBD patients than by healthy twins, most markedly in patients showing signs of disease activity. No single strong signal or clonotype linked to IBD turned up in the results, so the idea that one exists was not supported. No difference in repertoire similarity was observed between concordant and discordant twins, possibly owing to limited statistical power. Different T cell subtypes could not be distinguished in the analysis. Measured by the inverse Simpson index, TCRbeta repertoire diversity was lower in IBD patients than in their healthy co-twins.

Reading the germline V gene gives CDR1 LGHNA and CDR2 YSLEER. The CDR3 runs 15 amino acids, cysteine and phenylalanine included. There is no recorded DNA. A roughly 2.7 ml peripheral blood sample was drawn into PAXgene tubes per donor and stored at -80°C. Without T cell sorting, total RNA was isolated from whole blood using the PAXgene blood miRNA kit on an automated QIAcube. Peripheral blood from monozygotic twin pairs concordant or discordant for inflammatory bowel disease was subjected to deep TCRalpha and TCRbeta repertoire profiling with unique molecular barcoding. Smoking habits were recorded for all twin pairs, and individuals were classified as current, former or never smokers. Library prep was done by 5' RACE. Preparation of each TCR library used around 3.5 ug of total RNA. For each sample, cDNA synthesis was carried out in eight separate reactions using SMARTScribe reverse transcriptase. During cDNA synthesis, unique molecular identifiers containing a 6-nucleotide sample barcode were introduced by template switching. TCRalpha and TCRbeta cDNA was amplified by two nested PCRs of approximately 17 and 9 cycles, with bead purification after each PCR. Before amplification, the cDNA was both treated with uracil DNA-glycosylase and purified with the QIAquick PCR purification kit. In the second PCR, Illumina TruSeq-compatible adapters and sample-specific barcodes were added. TapeStation and Qubit were used to check library quality and concentration, and 4 to 6.5 ng of each library went into the pool. Sequencing of pooled libraries was carried out on an Illumina HiSeq2500 single-index Rapid Run using 2 x 100 bp reads and custom sequencing primers. From the authors' description of their analysis: PCR and sequencing errors were corrected by UMI-based consensus assembly using MiGEC version 1.2.6. MiXCR version 2.1.1 was used to carry out V(D)J alignment, clonotype assembly and CDR3 extraction. To normalise gene usage, clonotype sharing and MAIT/NKT TCR abundance, the top 1000, 10 000 and 20 000 clonotypes in each sample were analysed. After downsampling to 27 000 UMIs, diversity was calculated as the inverse Simpson index using the vegan R package. Paired Mann-Whitney U tests were applied to discordant twin pairs, with Benjamini-Hochberg correction for multiple testing. The reads, reprocessed by TCRdb, yield one row per CDR3 protein sequence and no DNA. These V and J calls derive from TCRdb rather than the authors' analysis. The sample's records list fewer than 400,000 distinct CDR3 sequences. Approximately 5.4% of the sample lies in the top ten.

For this clonotype: No antigen is known for it.

Here the chain combines TRBV4-3 and TRBJ1-5; TCRdb picks TRBD1, but there is no DNA to check that call. Sequencing used blood. This clonotype was sampled from a human donor with ulcerative colitis or Crohn's disease, or a healthy co-twin of an affected twin (not recorded which). The CDR3 region reads CASSGDRDPNQPQHF.